Each of the 3 T cell receptor beta chains below was sequenced from the same sample in a study of T cells in Graves' hyperthyroidism and ophthalmopathy (dated by TCRdb to between 2018 and 2021). Libraries were constructed by multiplex PCR. Reads for this sample came from an Illumina HiSeq 2000. TCR beta CDR3 regions were amplified from RNA transcripts. For the first round of RT-PCR on the TCR CDR3, the HTBI primer set was used together with the Qiagen OneStep RT-PCR kit. The public sequencing data were trimmed at Q25 with fastp and processed into clonotypes with MiXCR by TCRdb, which kept only in-frame beta chains. Every distinct CDR3 protein forms one entry, paired with its most common genes and DNA. The table for this sample lists 400,000 to 550,000 distinct CDR3 sequences; approximately 25% of them were counted only once. Around 11% of the sample comes from the top ten. Sequenced: blood. These receptors were collected from a woman under 40 with Graves' ophthalmopathy.

J is TRBJ2-2 and V is TRBV4-1, with 8 positions matching TRBD2. The trim removed 4 bases at V and 5 bases at J, leaving 6 bases unmatched. Looked up from germline, CDR1 is MGHRA and CDR2 is YSYEKL. The CDR3 contains 15 residues. This chain's CDR3 is CASSRGTSGTGELFF. CDR3 nucleotide sequence: TGCGCCAGCAGCCGCGGGACTAGTGGAACCGGGGAGCTGTTTTTT.

At least ten counts were recorded for this clonotype. CDR3 amino acids: CASSQPGWPEAFF. DNA for the CDR3: TGCGCCAGCAGCCAACCGGGATGGCCTGAAGCTTTCTTT. The V and J genes are TRBV4-1 and TRBJ1-1, with D unclear. V was cut by 2 bases and J by 6 bases, with 10 bases left in between. CDR1 and CDR2 (germline): MGHRA, YSYEKL. The CDR3 length is 13 residues.

The CDR3 DNA follows: TGTGCCAGCTCACCGAATATTGAGCAGCCCCAGCATTTT. Translating gives CASSPNIEQPQHF. The chain employs TRBV18 and TRBJ1-5; D is undetermined. V was pared by 3 bases and J by 7 bases, with 10 bases between. This CDR3 has 13 amino acids. The V gene's germline CDR1 is KGHSH and CDR2 LQKENI.